This T cell receptor beta chain comes out of a study of lymphopenia after photon versus proton radiotherapy. The table came from immunoSEQ multiplex PCR; TCRdb's copy has only in-frame clones and leaves some out. This sample has fewer than 45,000 clones, with 86% found just once. Whole-study findings and limits: After the lymphocyte nadir, photon-treated repertoires showed oligoclonal expansion, especially of CD8+ Temra cells. Photon-treated patients lost naive T cells and TCR diversity; proton-treated stayed stable.

Of note for this clone: The antigen is unknown.

Sequences were derived from peripheral blood, sampled from a patient treated with proton-based radiotherapy. The clonotype comes from a woman in her 70s with pancreatic cancer. Some clones in this sample may be carry-over from other donors' samples.

CDR3 amino acids: CASSGMGNTIYF. The CDR3 nucleotides read TGTGCCAGCAGCGGCATGGGAAACACCATATATTTT. This rearrangement joins TRBV9 to TRBJ1-3; D remains ambiguous. Looked up from germline, CDR1 is SGDLS and CDR2 is YYNGEE. There are 12 residues in the CDR3. V was clipped by 3 bases and J by 4 bases, with 5 bases between them.